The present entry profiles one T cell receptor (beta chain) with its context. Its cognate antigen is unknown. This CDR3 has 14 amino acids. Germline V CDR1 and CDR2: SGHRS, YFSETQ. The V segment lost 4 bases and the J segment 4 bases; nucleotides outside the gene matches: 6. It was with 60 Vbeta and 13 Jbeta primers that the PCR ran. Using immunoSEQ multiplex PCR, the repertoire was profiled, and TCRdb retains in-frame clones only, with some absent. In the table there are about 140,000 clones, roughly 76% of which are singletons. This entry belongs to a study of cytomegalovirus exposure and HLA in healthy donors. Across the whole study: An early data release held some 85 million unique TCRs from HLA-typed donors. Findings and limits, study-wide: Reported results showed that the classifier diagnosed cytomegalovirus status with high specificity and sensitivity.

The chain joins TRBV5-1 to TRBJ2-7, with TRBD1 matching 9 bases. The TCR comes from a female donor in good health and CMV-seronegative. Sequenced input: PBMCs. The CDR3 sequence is CASSTGQGRYEQYF. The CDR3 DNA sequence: TGCGCCAGCAGCACGGGACAGGGTAGGTACGAGCAGTACTTC.